A single sample gave rise to the 7 T cell receptor beta chains below, sequenced in a study of cytomegalovirus exposure and HLA in healthy donors. The PCR made use of 60 Vbeta and 13 Jbeta primers. Clones were sequenced by immunoSEQ multiplex PCR, and TCRdb holds only the in-frame ones, with some missing. Of roughly 120,000 clones listed, around 80% are singletons. The sample was PBMCs. These receptors all stem from a man aged 45-60 years in good health and CMV-seronegative.

The rearrangement uses TRBV5-4 and TRBJ2-3, with 9 bases aligning to TRBD1. V was clipped by 3 bases and J by 0 bases; unmatched bases: 2. The germline CDR1 and CDR2 sequences are SGHNT and YYREEE (reference sequence). The CDR3 is made up of 15 amino acids. CDR3 nucleotide sequence: TGTGCCAGCAGCTACAGGGGGCTTAGCACAGATACGCAGTATTTT. Protein product: CASSYRGLSTDTQYF.

This chain uses TRBV9 with TRBJ2-1, with 9 nucleotides matching TRBD2. Per germline, CDR1 SGDLS and CDR2 YYNGEE. This CDR3 is 15 amino acids long. V was pared by 2 bases and J by 6 bases, with 6 bases of the junction left unmatched. CDR3 residues: CASSVLAGVSNEQFF. CDR3 sequence (DNA): TGTGCCAGCAGCGTCTTAGCGGGAGTAAGCAATGAGCAGTTCTTC.

This sequence joins TRBV6-1 and TRBJ2-2, with D tentatively TRBD1 (6 bases). The CDR3 is 15 amino acids. The germline CDR1 and CDR2 sequences are MNHNS and SASEGT. V was shortened by 5 bases and J by 2 bases, with 12 bases between the two germline ends. Here the CDR3 reads CASSSGTRNTGELFF. As DNA, the CDR3 is TGTGCCAGCAGTTCCGGGACACGTAACACCGGGGAGCTGTTTTTT.

J is TRBJ1-2 and V is TRBV27; 12 nucleotides line up with TRBD1. Trimming removed 4 bases from V and 3 bases from J; junction bases left unmatched: 12. CDR3 length equals 18 residues. CDR1 MNHEY and CDR2 SMNVEV come from the germline V gene (reference sequence). The DNA of the CDR3 is TGTGCCAGCAGTTCGGGACAGGGGGCACCTTTGGCTTACTATGGCTACACCTTC. Protein: CASSSGQGAPLAYYGYTF.

This clone showed up just a few times. This chain connects TRBV7-2 to TRBJ2-1; TRBD2 agrees at 7 bases. Germline V gene lookup returns CDR1 SGHTA and CDR2 FQGNSA. Germline trimming cut 6 bases from V and 6 bases from J; bases unmatched to any gene: 11. The length of the CDR3 is 15 residues. CDR3 nucleotides: TGTGCCAGCAGGGCCGGGACTACCTTATTCAATGAGCAGTTCTTC. Protein product: CASRAGTTLFNEQFF.

This clone was seen only a few times. CDR3 in amino acids: CASSPAGSNGDTQYF. Here the CDR3 DNA reads TGTGCCAGCTCACCCGCCGGGTCCAACGGGGATACGCAGTATTTT. This chain uses TRBV18 with TRBJ2-3; D gene unclear. CDR3 size: 15 residues. V lost 3 bases and J 6 bases, leaving 16 bases between the germline ends. CDR1 is KGHSH and CDR2 is LQKENI in the germline V gene.

The chain links TRBV13 to TRBJ1-6; D is uncertain. V was trimmed by 3 bases and J by 9 bases, leaving 6 bases between them. Germline CDR1 PRHDT, CDR2 FYEKMQ (reference sequence). The CDR3 consists of 12 residues. The CDR3 region has the DNA TGTGCCAGCAGCTTTAGCCCTTCACCCCTCCACTTT. Its protein product is CASSFSPSPLHF.